The 6 T cell receptor beta chains below come from one sample, sequenced in a study of blood T cell repertoires in COVID-19. The method was immunoSEQ multiplex PCR; TCRdb's version includes in-frame clones alone and lacks a portion of them. Found here are 45,000 to 55,000 clones, about 83% of them singletons; the top ten hold 5.2%. Sequencing was performed on peripheral blood. The receptors come from a human donor in a cohort sampled during active COVID-19.

The J gene is TRBJ2-2, the V gene TRBV24-1, with D unclear. The CDR3 loop spans 13 amino acids. CDR1 is KGHDR, CDR2 SFDVKD, per germline. Trimming took off 9 bases at V and 6 bases at J, with 13 bases between the two ends. The CDR3 DNA reads TGTGCCACCCTATCACATGCGGCCGGGGAGCTGTTTTTT. Amino acids: CATLSHAAGELFF.

This clone was seen a few times. V usage is TRBV5-6 and J usage is TRBJ1-1; tentatively, D is TRBD1 (5 bases). Trimming left V 2 bases short and J 2 bases short, with 7 bases between. The CDR3 has 13 residues. Germline V gene data show CDR1 as SGHDT and CDR2 as YYEEEE. The chain's CDR3 is CASSLGHNTEAFF. The CDR3 DNA follows: TGTGCCAGCAGCTTAGGACACAACACTGAAGCTTTCTTT. Full variable domain (remainder filled in from reference TRBV5-6 and TRBJ1-1): DAGVTQSPTHLIKTRGQQVTLRCSPKSGHDTVSWYQQALGQGPQFIFQYYEEEERQRGNFPDRFSGHQFPNYSSELNVNALLLGDSALYLCASSLGHNTEAFFGQGTRLTVV.

The genes are TRBV5-1 and TRBJ2-5; 9 positions match TRBD2. CDR1 is SGHRS and CDR2 is YFSETQ in the germline V gene. Trimming at V came to 0 bases and at J to 5 bases, leaving 8 bases not matched to a gene. CDR3 length: 16 amino acids. The CDR3 DNA follows: TGCGCCAGCAGCTTGGAGCTAGCGGGGAGGGTGGAGACCCAGTACTTC. It encodes CASSLELAGRVETQYF.

The CDR3 protein is CSVGLSSGNTIYF. Written as DNA, the CDR3 is TGCAGCGTTGGTCTAAGCTCTGGAAACACCATATATTTT. The chain links TRBV29-1 to TRBJ1-3; D remains ambiguous. Between the trimmed V and J ends, which lost 4 bases and 0 bases, there was a span of 7 bases. The CDR3 sequence is 13 residues long. Germline V gene data show CDR1 as SQVTM and CDR2 as ANQGSEA.

V is TRBV20-1 and J is TRBJ1-2; TRBD1 might be the D (6 bases). The CDR3 consists of 11 residues. The germline CDR1 and CDR2 sequences are DFQATT and SNEGSKA (reference sequence). Trimming removed 3 bases at V and 7 bases at J, with 9 bases between. The chain's CDR3 is CSARRGSGYTF. For the CDR3, the DNA is TGCAGTGCTAGGAGGGGGAGTGGCTACACCTTC.

This chain links TRBV7-8 with TRBJ1-5; D unclear. In germline, CDR1 is SGHVS, CDR2 FQNEAQ. CDR3 size: 16 residues. With 0 bases removed from V and 6 bases from J, the gap between germline ends came to 15 bases. The DNA for the CDR3 is TGTGCCAGCAGCTTAGCAGCGGGCATAGGAGGTCAGCCCCAGCATTTT. Translation: CASSLAAGIGGQPQHF.